This T cell receptor beta chain came from a study of glioma-infiltrating T cells after dendritic cell vaccination. Study at large: Dendritic cells derived from monocytes and pulsed with autologous tumor lysate formed the vaccine.

Libraries were prepared by immunoSEQ multiplex PCR; TCRdb keeps only in-frame clonotypes and omits some of them. The sample includes approximately 82,000 clones, about 90% seen only once; the top ten take about 3%. Between the trimmed V and J ends, which lost 2 bases and 0 bases, there was a span of 11 bases. There are 16 residues in the CDR3. CDR1 and CDR2 from the germline V gene are MNHNS and SASEGT. This specimen was blood, taken before dendritic cell vaccination. The receptor was isolated from a human donor with glioblastoma. This chain uses TRBV6-1 with TRBJ1-5; TRBD1 might be the D (6 bases). This CDR3 reads CASSETGTYSNQPQHF. CDR3 nucleotides: TGTGCCAGCAGTGAAACCGGGACATATAGCAATCAGCCCCAGCATTTT.